This passage covers 18 T cell receptor beta chains from one sample sequenced in a study of cytomegalovirus exposure and HLA in healthy donors (dated by TCRdb to between 2016 and 2019). The receptor library was made with the immunoSEQ multiplex PCR assay. For the multiplex PCR, a mixture combining 60 forward primers for TCR Vbeta segments and 13 reverse primers for TCR Jbeta segments was used. TCRdb holds this immuneACCESS table with in-frame rearrangements only. Some clones are missing; in checked studies, unresolved V genes explain under half, and the rest has no known cause. The sample has about 210,000 clones on record, about 84% of them singletons. Together, the top ten hold roughly 13% of the sample. Sequences were obtained from PBMCs. The origin of the receptors is a woman aged 25-40 years in good health and CMV-seropositive.

The V call is TRBV29-1, the J call TRBJ1-2; TRBD1 matches 8 bases. From germline, CDR1 is SQVTM and CDR2 ANQGSEA. V was clipped by 3 bases and J by 4 bases; unmatched bases: 7. The CDR3 is 14 residues long. The CDR3 protein is CSVDVPGQVYGYTF. CDR3 nucleotides: TGCAGCGTTGATGTCCCGGGACAGGTCTATGGCTACACCTTC.

This chain links TRBV7-9 with TRBJ1-1, with 7 bases aligning to TRBD1. The CDR3 loop spans 14 amino acids. Germline CDR1 SEHNR, CDR2 FQNEAQ (reference sequence). V was clipped by 3 bases and J by 9 bases; unmatched bases: 10. This CDR3 reads CASSLASPGQQAFF. In nucleotides, the CDR3 is TGTGCCAGCAGCTTGGCTTCCCCGGGACAGCAAGCTTTCTTT.

This clone was observed a single time. The chain joins TRBV6-6 to TRBJ2-7; D call uncertain. V lost 5 bases and J lost 2, with 13 bases in between. CDR3 length: 14 residues. Germline V CDR1 and CDR2: MNHNY, SVGAGI (reference sequence). The CDR3 DNA reads as TGTGCCAGCAGTCCCTATCTAGGAACCTACGAGCAGTACTTC. Translating it yields CASSPYLGTYEQYF.

The chain carries TRBV29-1 and TRBJ2-5; the match to TRBD2 covers 7 bases. Trimming at V came to 7 bases and at J to 5 bases, leaving 10 bases not matched to a gene. This CDR3 has 13 amino acids. From germline, CDR1 is SQVTM and CDR2 ANQGSEA. CDR3 sequence (DNA): TGCAGCGCGGACGGGGCGGGAGTGGAGACCCAGTACTTC. Its translation is CSADGAGVETQYF.

V gene TRBV6-6 combines with J gene TRBJ2-5; 11 nucleotides match TRBD1. The J call may be in error: the DNA end matches TRBJ2-7 better. Germline CDR1 reads MNHNY; CDR2 reads SVGAGI (reference sequence). The CDR3 spans 15 residues. The chain's CDR3 is CASRSGTGGMYEQYF. DNA of the CDR3: TGTGCCAGCAGGTCCGGGACAGGGGGTATGTACGAGCAGTACTTC.

In DNA form, the CDR3 reads TGTGCCAGCAGTGAATTTGAGGATGGCTACACCTTC. Translation: CASSEFEDGYTF. The V call is TRBV2, the J call TRBJ1-2; D is ambiguous. Trimming left V 2 bases short and J 6 bases short, with 7 bases between. CDR1 is SNHLY and CDR2 is FYNNEI in the germline V gene. CDR3 length equals 12 residues.

This chain connects TRBV11-3 to TRBJ2-2; perhaps TRBD2 as D (6 bases). Germline lookup yields CDR1 SGHNT and CDR2 YENEEA. V gave up 7 bases and J gave up 3 bases, with 15 bases separating them. The CDR3 spans 15 residues. The CDR3 region has the DNA TGTGCCAGCACTAGGAGGGGTATCGACACCGGGGAGCTGTTTTTT. Translated, it gives CASTRRGIDTGELFF.

CDR3 in amino acids: CASSPYRDSNYEQYF. As DNA, the CDR3 is TGTGCCAGCAGCCCCTACCGGGACAGCAACTACGAGCAGTACTTC. V usage is TRBV27 and J usage is TRBJ2-5; TRBD1 matches at 7 bases. TRBJ2-7 explains the end of the DNA better; the J call may be wrong. This CDR3 is 15 amino acids long. Germline assignment: CDR1 MNHEY and CDR2 SMNVEV (reference sequence).

The CDR3 loop reads CASSPLGTSTNEKLFF. The CDR3 DNA reads as TGTGCCAGCAGCCCCCTTGGGACTTCCACTAATGAAAAACTGTTTTTT. J is TRBJ1-4 and V is TRBV28; the D gene is possibly TRBD1 (5 bases). The V and J ends lost 6 bases and 2 bases respectively, with 16 bases between them. The CDR3 runs 16 residues. Germline CDR1 reads MDHEN; CDR2 reads SYDVKM.

The chain links TRBV27 to TRBJ1-2, with 9 bases fitting TRBD1. The CDR3 runs to 14 residues. The V segment lost 5 bases and the J segment 6 bases; nucleotides outside the gene matches: 7. CDR1 MNHEY and CDR2 SMNVEV come from the germline V gene (reference sequence). CDR3 nucleotide sequence: TGTGCCAGCAGTATAACGACAGGGGGACATGGCTACACCTTC. It translates to CASSITTGGHGYTF.

This clone was seen a few times. The J gene is TRBJ1-2, the V gene TRBV28; 12 bases match TRBD1. This CDR3 comprises 17 residues. Germline CDR1 MDHEN, CDR2 SYDVKM. V was pared by 3 bases and J by 6 bases, with 11 bases of the junction left unmatched. The CDR3 DNA reads TGTGCCAGCAGTTTTCCGCCGGGACAGGGGGCGTTTGATGGCTACACCTTC. This codes for CASSFPPGQGAFDGYTF.

J is TRBJ1-2 and V is TRBV28; TRBD1 matches 9 bases. The CDR3 contains 15 residues. J was trimmed by 4 bases and V by 6 bases; bases with no gene match: 9. Per germline, CDR1 MDHEN and CDR2 SYDVKM. Here the CDR3 DNA reads TGTGCCAGCAGAGATCGACAGGGGGGATTCTATGGCTACACCTTC. Amino acids: CASRDRQGGFYGYTF.

V usage is TRBV13 and J usage is TRBJ2-7, with D tentatively TRBD2 (5 bases). V shed 4 bases and J shed 7 bases, with 17 bases lying between them. The CDR3 is 14 amino acids. The germline CDR1 and CDR2 sequences are PRHDT and FYEKMQ (reference sequence). CDR3 region: CASSSRGPVGEQYF. The DNA of the CDR3 is TGTGCCAGCAGCTCCCGCGGGCCAGTAGGAGAGCAGTACTTC.

This clone turned up a few times. This chain connects TRBV19 to TRBJ2-7; 10 positions match TRBD1. The V and J ends lost 5 bases and 5 bases, in that order; junction bases with no gene match: 9. This CDR3 contains 15 residues. Germline CDR1 reads LNHDA; CDR2 reads SQIVND (reference sequence). The CDR3 DNA reads TGTGCCAGTAGTGTGCCGGGACAGGGGACGGACGAGCAGTACTTC. Its protein is CASSVPGQGTDEQYF. The full variable domain, its missing parts supplied by reference TRBV19 and TRBJ2-7, is DGGITQSPKYLFRKEGQNVTLSCEQNLNHDAMYWYRQDPGQGLRLIYYSQIVNDFQKGDIAEGYSVSREKKESFPLTVTSAQKNPTAFYLCASSVPGQGTDEQYFGPGTRLTVT.

The J gene is TRBJ2-1, the V gene TRBV9; 15 nucleotides match TRBD2. The CDR3 totals 15 residues. J lost 9 bases, V lost 4 bases, and 5 bases had no gene match. Per the germline V gene, CDR1 is SGDLS and CDR2 is YYNGEE. The CDR3 sequence is CASSPGLAGGGEQFF. In nucleotides, the CDR3 is TGTGCCAGCAGCCCGGGACTAGCGGGGGGAGGTGAGCAGTTCTTC.

The CDR3 DNA is TGTGCCAGCAGCCAAGAAGGCGGAGGGACAGAAGGCTATGGCTACACCTTC. Amino acid sequence: CASSQEGGGTEGYGYTF. V and J are TRBV4-2 and TRBJ1-2; TRBD1 matches at 7 bases. Germline values: CDR1 LGHNA, CDR2 YNFKEQ. The junction had 11 bases not matched to a gene; V was cut back by 0 bases and J by 4 bases. CDR3 length: 17 amino acids.

This clone was observed a few times. The V call is TRBV4-3, the J call TRBJ2-5, with a weak D call TRBD1 (5 bases). The germline CDR1 and CDR2 sequences are LGHNA and YSLEER. V was shortened by 0 bases and J by 2 bases, with 10 bases between the two germline ends. This CDR3 has 15 residues. DNA for the CDR3: TGCGCCAGCAGCCAAGAGACAGCGAGACAAGAGACCCAGTACTTC. This gives the protein CASSQETARQETQYF.

CDR3 sequence (DNA): TGTGCCAGCAGTGGCATTTCCTCCTACGAGCAGTACTTC. Its protein is CASSGISSYEQYF. The rearrangement joins TRBV27 to TRBJ2-7, with D unresolved. Looked up from germline, CDR1 is MNHEY and CDR2 is SMNVEV (reference sequence). The CDR3 sequence is 13 residues long. Trimming left V 5 bases short and J 0 bases short, with 8 bases between.